This T cell receptor beta chain was retrieved from a study of T cell responses to AZD1222 COVID-19 vaccine. Clones were read by immunoSEQ multiplex PCR, and TCRdb kept only the in-frame ones, dropping some. The data show around 150,000 clones, 85% to 95% seen once. Trimming cost V 5 bases and J 8 bases, with 7 bases left between them. Germline lookup yields CDR1 SGHTS and CDR2 YDEGEE. The CDR3 length is 11 residues. This specimen was peripheral blood, taken 28 days after the second AZD1222 dose. This chain links TRBV5-8 with TRBJ1-4; no definite D call. The source is an adult who received the AZD1222 COVID-19 vaccine. The DNA for the CDR3 is TGTGCCAGCAGGCGAGGCGAAAAACTGTTTTTT. It codes for CASRRGEKLFF.